These 2 T cell receptor beta chains came from one sample sequenced in a study of shared clonotypes between healthy human individuals (dated by TCRdb to about 2020). The library was prepared using the immunoSEQ multiplex PCR assay. This is the immuneACCESS table as TCRdb keeps it, with only in-frame sequences that have V and J called. A part of the clones is gone; compared with another copy, unresolved V genes explain less than half, and the rest is unexplained. The sample table records roughly 700,000 clones; less than 85% of these occur just once. Jointly, the top ten make up approximately 1.7% of the sample. Sequencing was carried out using memory CD4+ T cells sorted from blood. The cell subset or site label corresponds to: CD45RA-negative fraction. These TCRs come from a woman aged 25 to 39 in good health.

The chain couples TRBV11-2 to TRBJ2-1; 10 bases line up with TRBD2. The germline gives CDR1 SGHAT, CDR2 FQNNGV. V shed 4 bases and J 2 bases; nucleotides not matched to a gene: 2. The CDR3 is 15 residues long. The CDR3 DNA reads as TGTGCCAGCAGCTACGGGACTAGCGCCTACAATGAGCAGTTCTTC. Translation gives CASSYGTSAYNEQFF. Full variable domain (remainder filled in from reference TRBV11-2 and TRBJ2-1): EAGVAQSPRYKIIEKRQSVAFWCNPISGHATLYWYQQILGQGPKLLIQFQNNGVVDDSQLPKDRFSAERLKGVDSTLKIQPAKLEDSAVYLCASSYGTSAYNEQFFGPGTRLTVL.

The genes are TRBV2 and TRBJ1-2, with D hard to call. The germline CDR1 and CDR2 sequences are SNHLY and FYNNEI. The V gene lost 6 bases and the J gene lost 7 bases, with 12 bases spanning the gap. This CDR3 contains 12 residues. This CDR3 reads CASRTNVFGYTF. The CDR3 region has the DNA TGTGCCAGCAGAACTAATGTGTTTGGCTACACCTTC. The variable domain in full, with the rest retrieved from reference TRBV2 and TRBJ1-2, is EPEVTQTPSHQVTQMGQEVILRCVPISNHLYFYWYRQILGQKVEFLVSFYNNEISEKSEIFDDQFSVERPDGSNFTLKIRSTKLEDSAMYFCASRTNVFGYTFGSGTRLTVV.